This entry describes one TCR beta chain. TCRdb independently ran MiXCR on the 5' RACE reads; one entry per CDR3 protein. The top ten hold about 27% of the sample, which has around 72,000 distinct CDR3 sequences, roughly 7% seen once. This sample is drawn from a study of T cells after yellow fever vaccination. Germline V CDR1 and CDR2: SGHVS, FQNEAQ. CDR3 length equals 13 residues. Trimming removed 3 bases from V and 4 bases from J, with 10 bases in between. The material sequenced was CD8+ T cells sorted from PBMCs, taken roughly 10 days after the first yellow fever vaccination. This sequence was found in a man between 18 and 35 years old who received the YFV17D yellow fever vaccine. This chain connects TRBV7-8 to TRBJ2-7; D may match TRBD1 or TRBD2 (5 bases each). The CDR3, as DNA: TGTGCCAGCAGCTTTAGGGGAGTATACGAGCAGTACTTC. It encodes CASSFRGVYEQYF.